Included here is one T cell receptor (beta chain) sequence, with context. Its target is unknown. This entry belongs to a study of vaccination effects on CD4 cells after COVID-19. General study findings and limits: Early post-infection timepoints were missing from the study, which also had few convalescent patients.

Pools of viral peptides were used by the ViraFEST assay to expand antigen-specific CD4+ T cells ahead of sequencing. Culture proceeded for 10 days, and CD4+ T cells were then isolated. Participants were given two doses of BNT162b2 or mRNA-1273 vaccine. Each culture well received a few million PBMC. These cells were then cultured in IMDM with about 10 IU/ml IL-2 and around 9.6 ug/ml peptides. Sequencing used immunoSEQ multiplex PCR; TCRdb keeps in-frame clones, though not all of them. Altogether more than 20,000 clones are present, less than 85% being singletons, with the ten largest covering roughly 8%. Germline lookup yields CDR1 SGDLS and CDR2 YYNGEE. Losses at the gene ends were 3 bases for V and 3 bases for J; bases not matched to a gene: 9. This CDR3 is 15 amino acids long.

This clonotype originated in a human donor who received a COVID-19 vaccine. The specimen was CD4+ T cells from PBMCs cultured with SARS-CoV-2 spike peptides, collected after COVID-19 vaccination. The J gene is TRBJ2-7, the V gene TRBV9, with 7 bases lining up with TRBD1. The CDR3 DNA sequence: TGTGCCAGCAGCGCGGAGGACAGGTGGGTCTACGAGCAGTACTTC. Residues: CASSAEDRWVYEQYF.